This T cell receptor beta chain was profiled in a study of T cells in women clearing cervical HPV infection. Background on the study: Controls gave blood once infection was undetectable; cases at lesion identification. For cases, blood was sampled a median around 140 days after lesion detection, interquartile range roughly 85 to 220 days. Study-wide results and limits: Combining TCR richness with V gene abundances gave approximately 0.84 AUC.

Points on this clone: What it recognizes is unknown. The read stops 3 residues short of the end of the CDR3; the missing end is completed from the germline J gene.

Only in-frame clones appear in the TCRdb table, and some are missing; sequencing was by immunoSEQ multiplex PCR. This sample contains around 30,000 clones. Looked up from germline, CDR1 is SNHLY and CDR2 is FYNNEI. CDR3 length: 14 amino acids. The chain recombines TRBV2 with TRBJ2-2; 8 nucleotides match TRBD1. The sample taken for sequencing was blood buffy coat. The TCR was taken from a woman between 18 and 70 years old with a cervical HPV16 infection that either progressed to CIN3+ or cleared (not recorded which). The CDR3 sequence: CASRLTGANEKLFF. The CDR3 bases that were read are TGTGCCAGCAGGCTGACAGGGGCAAATGAAAAG. Supplemented by reference TRBV2 and TRBJ2-2, the full variable domain reads EPEVTQTPSHQVTQMGQEVILRCVPISNHLYFYWYRQILGQKVEFLVSFYNNEISEKSEIFDDQFSVERPDGSNFTLKIRSTKLEDSAMYFCASRLTGANEKLFFGEGSRLTVL.